The clone carrying this T cell receptor (beta chain) was seen many times. Not enrolled were patients with uncontrolled infection, other autoimmune disease, pregnancy or lactation. This CDR3 has 12 amino acids. V lost 3 bases, J lost 1 base, and 3 bases lay in between. The germline gives CDR1 MDHEN, CDR2 SYDVKM. TCR beta CDR3 sequences were amplified from RNA transcripts. With the HTBI primer set, the TCR CDR3 went through a first round of RT-PCR. TCRdb redid the calling of the multiplex PCR reads with MiXCR, one entry per CDR3 protein. This repertoire shows about 640,000 distinct CDR3 sequences, around 20% found once; its top ten account for about 34%. This sample was taken from a study of T cells in Graves' hyperthyroidism and ophthalmopathy.

The gene calls are TRBV28 and TRBJ1-1; D is unclear. The specimen sequenced was blood. The TCR was taken from a man aged 25-45 years with Graves' ophthalmopathy. CDR3 bases: TGTGCCAGCAGTTTGACGAACACTGAAGCTTTCTTT. This encodes CASSLTNTEAFF.